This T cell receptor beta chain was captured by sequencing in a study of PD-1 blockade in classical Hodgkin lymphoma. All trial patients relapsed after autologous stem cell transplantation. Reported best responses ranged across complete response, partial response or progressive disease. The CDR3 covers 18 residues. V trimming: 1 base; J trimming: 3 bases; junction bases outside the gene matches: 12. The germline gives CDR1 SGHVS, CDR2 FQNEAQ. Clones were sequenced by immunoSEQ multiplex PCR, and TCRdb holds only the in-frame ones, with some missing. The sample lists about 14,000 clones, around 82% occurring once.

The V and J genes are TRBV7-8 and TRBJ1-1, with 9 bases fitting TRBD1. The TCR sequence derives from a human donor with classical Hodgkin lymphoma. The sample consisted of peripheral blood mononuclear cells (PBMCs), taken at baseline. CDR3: CASSLGVQGAGEDTEAFF. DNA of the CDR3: TGTGCCAGCAGCTTAGGAGTACAGGGGGCTGGGGAGGACACTGAAGCTTTCTTT.